The 20 T cell receptor beta chains reported below all come from one sample, sequenced in a study of shared clonotypes between healthy human individuals. Sequencing used immunoSEQ multiplex PCR; TCRdb keeps in-frame clones, though not all of them. Of about 480,000 clones in the sample, about 79% were seen once. Source material: PBMCs. The receptor source for this set is a woman aged 40 to 50 in good health. Some clones in this sample may be carry-over from other donors' samples.

The chain uses TRBV5-4 and TRBJ2-1; 13 nucleotides line up with TRBD2. Germline V gene data show CDR1 as SGHNT and CDR2 as YYREEE (reference sequence). Trimming took 4 bases from V and 9 from J; bases not matched to a gene: 10. The CDR3 is 16 amino acids. The DNA for the CDR3 is TGTGCCAGCAGCCCTCCGGGACTAGCGGGAACCCGTGAGCAGTTCTTC. This gives the protein CASSPPGLAGTREQFF.

The V and J genes are TRBV6-1 and TRBJ2-7; tentatively, D is TRBD2 (7 bases). The V end was cut by 3 bases, the J end by 4 bases, with 16 bases between. The CDR3 extends over 15 amino acids. Germline V gives CDR1 MNHNS, CDR2 SASEGT. CDR3 coding DNA: TGTGCCAGCAGTGATTTTGGGGGGGCGAAATACGAGCAGTACTTC. Protein: CASSDFGGAKYEQYF.

The genes are TRBV19 and TRBJ1-1; D remains unclear. Germline V gene sequence: CDR1 LNHDA, CDR2 SQIVND (reference sequence). Deletions cut 7 bases from V and 0 bases from J, with 9 bases between. This CDR3 region has 13 residues. This CDR3 reads CASTRGLNTEAFF. CDR3 DNA sequence: TGTGCCAGTACCCGGGGTCTGAACACTGAAGCTTTCTTT.

This chain links TRBV7-9 with TRBJ1-3; the D is unclear. Trimming shortened V by 5 bases and J by 9 bases, and 17 bases separated the two germline ends. This CDR3 is built from 14 residues. Germline CDR1 reads SEHNR; CDR2 reads FQNEAQ (reference sequence). CDR3 region: CASSDRARRGTIYF. CDR3 bases: TGTGCCAGCAGCGACCGGGCCCGGCGGGGCACCATATATTTT.

The CDR3 loop is CASSVGQGFGTDTQYF. The CDR3 DNA reads as TGTGCCAGCAGCGTAGGACAGGGTTTTGGCACAGATACGCAGTATTTT. The chain is built from TRBV9 and TRBJ2-3; TRBD1 matches at 7 bases. Trimming cost V 0 bases and J 1 base; bases outside gene matches: 5. From germline, CDR1 is SGDLS and CDR2 YYNGEE. The CDR3 length is 16 residues.

The chain combines TRBV2 with TRBJ1-1; D gene unclear. Per the germline V gene, CDR1 is SNHLY and CDR2 is FYNNEI. The CDR3 has 15 residues. The germline V and J ends were trimmed by 6 bases and 5 bases, with 19 bases remaining between them. For the CDR3, the DNA is TGTGCCAGCAGCGGACCGGGTCCTCGGTCGACTGAAGCTTTCTTT. Protein product: CASSGPGPRSTEAFF.

About this clone: Distinct nucleotide sequences in the sample also encode this CDR3. The V gene is TRBV7-2, the J gene TRBJ2-3; D gene uncertain. CDR3 size: 14 residues. The V end was cut by 0 bases, the J end by 2 bases, with 6 bases between. CDR1 SGHTA and CDR2 FQGNSA come from the germline V gene. Here the CDR3 reads CASSLAPNTDTQYF. The CDR3 DNA follows: TGTGCCAGCAGCTTAGCACCAAACACAGATACGCAGTATTTT. Together with reference TRBV7-2 and TRBJ2-3, the CDR3 gives the full variable domain: GAGVSQSPSNKVTEKGKDVELRCDPISGHTALYWYRQSLGQGLEFLIYFQGNSAPDKSGLPSDRFSAERTGGSVSTLTIQRTQQEDSAVYLCASSLAPNTDTQYFGPGTRLTVL.

V is TRBV5-1 and J is TRBJ2-7; TRBD2 matches 10 bases. CDR1 and CDR2 from the germline V gene are SGHRS and YFSETQ. The CDR3 extends over 16 amino acids. With V trimmed by 1 base and J by 3 bases, 7 bases remained unmatched. The CDR3 loop is CASSLLGTSGIYEQYF. In DNA form, the CDR3 reads TGCGCCAGCAGCTTGTTGGGTACTAGCGGGATCTACGAGCAGTACTTC.

The chain uses TRBV15 and TRBJ2-1; D may be TRBD2 (5 bases). Germline V gene sequence: CDR1 LNHNV, CDR2 YYDKDF (reference sequence). The CDR3 contains 14 residues. The V end was cut by 3 bases, the J end by 7 bases, with 13 bases between. Here the CDR3 reads CATSSALGLNEQFF. As DNA, the CDR3 is TGTGCCACCAGCAGTGCCTTAGGACTGAATGAGCAGTTCTTC.

The CDR3 DNA reads TGTGCCAGCAGTGTTCCGCCTGAAAAACTGTTTTTT. Protein product: CASSVPPEKLFF. The V call is TRBV6-1, the J call TRBJ1-4; D gene ambiguous. From germline, CDR1 is MNHNS and CDR2 SASEGT. The V end was cut by 4 bases, the J end by 7 bases, with 7 bases between. The CDR3 loop spans 12 amino acids.

The rearrangement joins TRBV28 to TRBJ1-6; D is unresolved. The CDR3 sequence is 12 residues long. CDR1 is MDHEN, CDR2 SYDVKM, per germline. V lost 6 bases and J 10 bases, leaving 10 bases between the germline ends. CDR3 sequence (DNA): TGTGCCAGCAGCGACCCAGGATCACCCCTCCACTTT. The encoded protein is CASSDPGSPLHF.

The rearrangement joins TRBV5-1 to TRBJ2-5; 9 bases map to TRBD2. V lost 0 bases to trimming and J lost 1 base; unmatched junction nucleotides: 7. Germline V CDR1 and CDR2: SGHRS, YFSETQ. This CDR3 has 17 residues. CDR3 bases: TGCGCCAGCAGCTTGGCCGGGGCGGGAGGGGGCCAAGAGACCCAGTACTTC. It encodes CASSLAGAGGGQETQYF.

The V gene is TRBV6-1, the J gene TRBJ1-4; 7 nucleotides match TRBD1. The CDR3 runs 16 residues. CDR1 and CDR2 from the germline V gene are MNHNS and SASEGT. Trimming took 4 bases from V and 0 from J; bases not matched to a gene: 5. The CDR3 region has the DNA TGTGCCAGCAGTGGCCCGGGACAGCCAACTAATGAAAAACTGTTTTTT. It is translated as CASSGPGQPTNEKLFF.

The chain employs TRBV7-8 and TRBJ2-7, with D perhaps matching TRBD1 or TRBD2 (5 bases each). CDR3 size: 17 residues. The germline V gene encodes CDR1 SGHVS and CDR2 FQNEAQ. The V end was cut by 2 bases, the J end by 3 bases, with 20 bases between. The CDR3 region has the DNA TGTGCCAGCAGCTTAAGCATCAGGGCCGGGATGGACTACGAGCAGTACTTC. Encoded protein: CASSLSIRAGMDYEQYF.

This clone was counted a few times. This sequence joins TRBV25-1 and TRBJ1-5; D is unclear. V was shortened by 3 bases and J by 2 bases, with 5 bases between the two germline ends. The CDR3 contains 13 residues. From germline, CDR1 is MGHDK and CDR2 SYGVNS. The CDR3 here is CASSDYGNQPQHF. CDR3 sequence (DNA): TGTGCCAGCAGTGATTATGGCAATCAGCCCCAGCATTTT.

J is TRBJ2-7 and V is TRBV27; weak D call: TRBD2 (6 bases). CDR1 and CDR2 (germline): MNHEY, SMNVEV (reference sequence). The CDR3 spans 14 residues. V shed 5 bases and J shed 6 bases, with 17 bases lying between them. The CDR3 DNA reads as TGTGCCAGCAGTCCTAGCCCCGTGGGGGGCGAGCAGTACTTC. Protein product: CASSPSPVGGEQYF.

The gene calls are TRBV18 and TRBJ2-5, with D unclear. V was shortened by 2 bases and J by 4 bases, with 11 bases between the two germline ends. The V gene's germline CDR1 is KGHSH and CDR2 LQKENI. This CDR3 region has 14 residues. The CDR3, as DNA: TGTGCCAGCTCACCAGGCTTCATTGGAGAGACCCAGTACTTC. Encoded protein: CASSPGFIGETQYF.

The chain combines TRBV27 with TRBJ2-7; 7 bases map to TRBD2. Germline CDR1 reads MNHEY; CDR2 reads SMNVEV (reference sequence). This CDR3 is 14 amino acids long. V gave up 6 bases and J gave up 6 bases; unmatched junction bases: 11. DNA for the CDR3: TGTGCCAGCAGGCGGACTAGACCCAGCTTCGAGCAGTACTTC. Its protein product is CASRRTRPSFEQYF.

Concerning this clone: A read error is possible here, since a much larger clone lies one base away. This CDR3 is also generated by other DNA sequences in the sample. The genes are TRBV30 and TRBJ1-6; D is uncertain. Germline-derived CDR1 and CDR2 are GTSNPN and SVGIG (reference sequence). The CDR3 is made up of 13 amino acids. The CDR3: CAWRRRGNSPLHF. CDR3 nucleotides: TGTGCCTGGAGGAGAAGAGGGAATTCGCCCCTCCACTTT.

The chain has TRBV21-1 and TRBJ2-2; the table's D call, TRBD2, was not checked against the DNA. TRBV21-1 is a documented pseudogene. The CDR3 spans 15 residues. CDR3 coding DNA: TGTGCCAGCAGCAAGTGGTCAACGGAGGCCCGGGAGCTGTTTTTT. The encoded protein is CASSKWSTEARELFF.